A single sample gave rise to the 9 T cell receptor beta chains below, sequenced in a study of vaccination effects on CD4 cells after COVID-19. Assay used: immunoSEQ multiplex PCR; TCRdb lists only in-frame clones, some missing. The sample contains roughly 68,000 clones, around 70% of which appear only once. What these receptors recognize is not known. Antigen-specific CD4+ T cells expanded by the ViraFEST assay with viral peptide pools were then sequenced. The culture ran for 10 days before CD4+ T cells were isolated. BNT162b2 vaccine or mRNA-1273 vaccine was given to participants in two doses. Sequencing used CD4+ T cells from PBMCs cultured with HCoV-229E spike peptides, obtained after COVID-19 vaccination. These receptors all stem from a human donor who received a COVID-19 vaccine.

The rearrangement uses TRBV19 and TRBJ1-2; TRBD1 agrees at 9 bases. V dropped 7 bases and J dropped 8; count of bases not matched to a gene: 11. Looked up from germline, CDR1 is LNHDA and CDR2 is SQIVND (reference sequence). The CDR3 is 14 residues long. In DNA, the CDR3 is TGTGCCAGTACTCGCATAGACAGGGGGTTCGGCTACACCTTC. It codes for CASTRIDRGFGYTF.

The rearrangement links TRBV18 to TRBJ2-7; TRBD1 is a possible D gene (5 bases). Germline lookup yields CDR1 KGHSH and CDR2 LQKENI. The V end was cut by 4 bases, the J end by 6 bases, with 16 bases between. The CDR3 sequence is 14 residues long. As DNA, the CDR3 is TGTGCCAGCTCACAAACAGGTCCGGAGACCGAGCAGTACGTC. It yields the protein CASSQTGPETEQYV.

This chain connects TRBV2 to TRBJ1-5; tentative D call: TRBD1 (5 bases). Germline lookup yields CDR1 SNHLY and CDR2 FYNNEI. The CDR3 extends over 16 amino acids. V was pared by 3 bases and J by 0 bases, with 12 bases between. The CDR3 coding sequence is TGTGCCAGCAGTGACTGGAGGGGCCTTAGCAATCAGCCCCAGCATTTT. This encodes CASSDWRGLSNQPQHF.

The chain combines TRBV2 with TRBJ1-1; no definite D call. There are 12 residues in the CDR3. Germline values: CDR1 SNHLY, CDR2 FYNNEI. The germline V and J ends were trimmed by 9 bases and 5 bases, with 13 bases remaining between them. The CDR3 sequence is CASLFGRTEAFF. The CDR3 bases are TGTGCCAGTTTATTCGGCCGGACTGAAGCTTTCTTT.

The CDR3 bases are TGTGCCACCAGTGGTAGGGTTGGGAGCACAGATACGCAGTATTTT. This sequence encodes CATSGRVGSTDTQYF. This rearrangement joins TRBV24-1 to TRBJ2-3; no firm D call. Between the trimmed V and J ends, which lost 5 bases and 0 bases, there was a span of 11 bases. Germline-derived CDR1 and CDR2 are KGHDR and SFDVKD. This CDR3 is 15 amino acids long.

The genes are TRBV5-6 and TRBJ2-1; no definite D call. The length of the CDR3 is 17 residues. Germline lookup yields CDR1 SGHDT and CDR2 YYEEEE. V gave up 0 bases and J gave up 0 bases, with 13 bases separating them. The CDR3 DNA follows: TGTGCCAGCAGCTTGGCTGTCGGAAGGAGCTCCTACAATGAGCAGTTCTTC. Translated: CASSLAVGRSSYNEQFF.

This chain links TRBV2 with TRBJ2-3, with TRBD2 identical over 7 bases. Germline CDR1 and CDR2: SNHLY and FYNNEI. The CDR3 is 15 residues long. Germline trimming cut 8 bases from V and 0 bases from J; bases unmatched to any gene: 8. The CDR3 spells CASLRERGSTDTQYF. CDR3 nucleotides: TGTGCCAGCCTCCGTGAGCGGGGTAGCACAGATACGCAGTATTTT. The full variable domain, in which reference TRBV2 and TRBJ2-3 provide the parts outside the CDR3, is EPEVTQTPSHQVTQMGQEVILRCVPISNHLYFYWYRQILGQKVEFLVSFYNNEISEKSEIFDDQFSVERPDGSNFTLKIRSTKLEDSAMYFCASLRERGSTDTQYFGPGTRLTVL.

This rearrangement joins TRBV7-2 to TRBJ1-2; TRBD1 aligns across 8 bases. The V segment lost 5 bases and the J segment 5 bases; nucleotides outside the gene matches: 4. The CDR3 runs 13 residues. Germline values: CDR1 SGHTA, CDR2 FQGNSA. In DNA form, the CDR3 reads TGTGCCAGCAGCCGCGACAGGGGATATGGCTACACCTTC. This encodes CASSRDRGYGYTF.

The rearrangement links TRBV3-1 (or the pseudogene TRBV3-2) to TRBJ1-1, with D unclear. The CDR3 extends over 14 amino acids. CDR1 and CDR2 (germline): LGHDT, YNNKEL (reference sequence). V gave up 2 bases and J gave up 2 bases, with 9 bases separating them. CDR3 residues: CASSQRGENTEAFF. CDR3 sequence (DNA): TGTGCCAGCAGCCAACGAGGTGAAAACACTGAAGCTTTCTTT.